This T cell receptor beta chain was recovered during a study of identical twins. From the 5' RACE reads, TCRdb called clonotypes with MiXCR, one entry per CDR3 protein. The repertoire holds roughly 720,000 distinct CDR3 sequences, with roughly 20% as singletons. This clonotype was observed a few times. Trimming cost V 1 base and J 2 bases, with 9 bases left between them. The CDR3 consists of 14 residues. The germline CDR1 and CDR2 sequences are MNHNS and SASEGT. These same data were also listed under a study on T cells expressing NK-cell markers. From that second work: Out of eight donors sequenced, seven tested HCMV-seropositive and the remaining one seronegative.

This receptor was identified in a woman aged 18-35 years in good health. Sequencing was carried out using PBMCs. The chain has TRBV6-1 and TRBJ2-7; D is unresolved. In DNA form, the CDR3 reads TGTGCCAGCAGTGAAGGGACGTCGGCCTACGAGCAGTACTTC. Translating it yields CASSEGTSAYEQYF.